This T cell receptor (beta chain) was sequenced in a study of blood T cell repertoires in COVID-19. About the research overall: T cells, B-cell-depleted T cells, or PBMCs provided the cDNA or gDNA that served as material.

Participant age was roughly 18 to 89 years, and participants resided in fewer than 25 US areas. Assay: immunoSEQ multiplex PCR; the TCRdb copy retains only in-frame clones and omits some. The profile covers some 220,000 clones, with just under 85% appearing a single time and approximately 1.2% taken by the ten largest. The V segment lost 2 bases and the J segment 4 bases; nucleotides outside the gene matches: 7. The CDR3 is made up of 16 amino acids. CDR1 is LGHDT and CDR2 is YNNKEL in the germline V gene (reference sequence). This receptor was obtained from a woman aged 35 to 49 with acute COVID-19. The material sequenced was PBMCs or T cells enriched from blood (not recorded which). The J gene is TRBJ2-1, the V gene TRBV3-1 (or the pseudogene TRBV3-2); TRBD2 matches at 8 bases. The DNA for the CDR3 is TGTGCCAGCAGCCAAAAGGCTAGCGGGCCTTACAATGAGCAGTTCTTC. Translating it yields CASSQKASGPYNEQFF.